The count of the clone carrying this T cell receptor (beta chain) is one. Its antigen remains unidentified. Sequenced by immunoSEQ multiplex PCR; TCRdb stores in-frame clones only, minus some. The table shows 15,000 to 20,000 clones, with about 76% occurring only once. The V and J ends lost 5 bases and 9 bases respectively, with 21 bases between them. Germline assignment: CDR1 SGHRS and CDR2 YFSETQ. The CDR3 contains 14 residues. Every patient experienced relapse after autologous stem cell transplantation, and brentuximab vedotin exposure varied. These data originate in a study of PD-1 blockade in classical Hodgkin lymphoma. General observations from the study: In CD4+ cells, TCR diversity went up significantly by C4D1, but in CD8+ cells it did not.

V and J are TRBV5-1 and TRBJ2-7, with D tentatively TRBD2 (7 bases). The sequence was obtained from a human donor with classical Hodgkin lymphoma. Source: peripheral blood mononuclear cells (PBMCs), taken before the second cycle of nivolumab. In DNA form, the CDR3 reads TGCGCCAGCAGTCCGAGGGGGGGCTTAAAGAGGCAGTACTTC. Protein product: CASSPRGGLKRQYF.